Each of the 9 T cell receptor beta chains below was sequenced from the same sample in a study of T cells in localized non-small cell lung cancer. Libraries were prepared by immunoSEQ multiplex PCR; TCRdb keeps only in-frame clonotypes and omits some of them. This table holds approximately 41,000 clones, approximately 90% found once. Source: peripheral blood mononuclear cells, taken before any cancer treatment. Receptor source: a male donor at least 60 years old with stage II lung adenocarcinoma.

This clone has just one count. This rearrangement joins TRBV5-5 to TRBJ1-2; 8 nucleotides line up with TRBD1. The CDR3 length is 13 residues. Germline CDR1 is SGHKS and CDR2 is YYEKEE (reference sequence). Trimming took 3 bases from V and 5 from J; bases not matched to a gene: 3. CDR3 nucleotide sequence: TGTGCCAGCAGCTCGACAGGGGTATATGGCTACACCTTC. Translated: CASSSTGVYGYTF.

The chain uses TRBV7-2 and TRBJ2-5, with 7 nucleotides matching TRBD1. Germline V gene data show CDR1 as SGHTA and CDR2 as FQGNSA. The CDR3 is 15 residues long. J gave up 4 bases and V 7 bases, and 12 bases lay outside the gene matches. CDR3 in amino acids: CASTSQTGRGETQYF. The CDR3 DNA is TGTGCCAGCACCTCTCAGACAGGGCGTGGAGAGACCCAGTACTTC. The complete variable domain, with remaining parts taken from reference TRBV7-2 and TRBJ2-5, reads GAGVSQSPSNKVTEKGKDVELRCDPISGHTALYWYRQSLGQGLEFLIYFQGNSAPDKSGLPSDRFSAERTGGSVSTLTIQRTQQEDSAVYLCASTSQTGRGETQYFGPGTRLLVL.

This clone was found a few times. V usage is TRBV19 and J usage is TRBJ2-5; 9 positions agree with TRBD1. Losses at the gene ends were 5 bases for V and 7 bases for J; bases not matched to a gene: 11. Per germline, CDR1 LNHDA and CDR2 SQIVND (reference sequence). The CDR3 spans 15 residues. CDR3: CASSLGTGPLATQYF. CDR3 sequence (DNA): TGTGCCAGTAGTCTTGGGACAGGGCCATTGGCGACCCAGTACTTC. Full variable domain (rest looked up from reference TRBV19 and TRBJ2-5): DGGITQSPKYLFRKEGQNVTLSCEQNLNHDAMYWYRQDPGQGLRLIYYSQIVNDFQKGDIAEGYSVSREKKESFPLTVTSAQKNPTAFYLCASSLGTGPLATQYFGPGTRLLVL.

V is TRBV6-6 and J is TRBJ2-4, with D uncertain. This CDR3 region has 14 residues. CDR1 is MNHNY, CDR2 SVGAGI, per germline (reference sequence). Trimming took off 7 bases at V and 1 base at J, with 11 bases between the two ends. In DNA, the CDR3 is TGTGCCAGCATGGTGTCGACGGCCAAAAACATTCAGTACTTC. It codes for CASMVSTAKNIQYF.

Worth noting for this clone: The CDR3 carries no conserved terminal phenylalanine or tryptophan, so it likely arises from a read error. Because the CDR3's place on the DNA is in doubt, the DNA is left out and the CDR3 is given as listed by TCRdb. The chain couples TRBV4-2 to TRBJ1-2; the table's D call, TRBD1, was not checked against the DNA. Germline V gene lookup returns CDR1 LGHNA and CDR2 YNFKEQ. The CDR3 is 8 amino acids long, termini counted. CDR3 amino acids: CASSQGQG.

This chain links TRBV6-6 with TRBJ1-1, with D possibly TRBD1 on 6 matching bases. This CDR3 is 14 amino acids long. Germline V CDR1 and CDR2: MNHNY, SVGAGI (reference sequence). With 5 bases removed from V and 3 bases from J, the gap between germline ends came to 13 bases. The CDR3 here is CASSGGPEYTEAFF. DNA of the CDR3: TGTGCCAGCAGTGGGGGGCCCGAATACACTGAAGCTTTCTTT.

The chain has TRBV15 and TRBJ2-3, with TRBD2 identical over 12 bases. The CDR3 length is 18 residues. With V trimmed by 0 bases and J by 3 bases, 7 bases remained unmatched. Germline CDR1 reads LNHNV; CDR2 reads YYDKDF (reference sequence). CDR3 nucleotides: TGTGCCACCAGCAGAGATCGGACTAGCGGGATGAGGACAGATACGCAGTATTTT. As protein: CATSRDRTSGMRTDTQYF.

V gene TRBV6-5 combines with J gene TRBJ1-2; D is perhaps TRBD1 (5 bases). The CDR3 is made up of 12 amino acids. V shed 7 bases and J shed 2 bases, with 8 bases lying between them. Germline-derived CDR1 and CDR2 are MNHEY and SVGAGI. CDR3 nucleotide sequence: TGTGCCAGCAAGGAGGGGAACTATGGCTACACCTTC. It codes for CASKEGNYGYTF.

As to this clone: Other DNA sequences from this sample encode an identical CDR3 as well. This chain links TRBV30 with TRBJ1-5; TRBD1 agrees at 7 bases. Germline loops: CDR1 GTSNPN, CDR2 SVGIG (reference sequence). This CDR3 has 13 amino acids. The junction had 4 bases not matched to a gene; V was cut back by 3 bases and J by 5 bases. This chain's CDR3 is CAWSGQEDQPQHF. The CDR3 DNA reads as TGTGCCTGGAGCGGACAGGAAGATCAGCCCCAGCATTTT.